This TCR beta chain was sequenced in a study of cytotoxic CD8 clonotypes in ibrutinib-treated CLL. Only in-frame clones appear in the TCRdb table, and some are missing; sequencing was by immunoSEQ multiplex PCR. The table records over 130,000 clones, about 84% of them present only once. Trimming took 8 bases from V and 3 from J, leaving 16 bases between them. In germline, CDR1 is MNHNS, CDR2 SASEGT. There are 15 residues in the CDR3. Sequencing used PBMCs, obtained after 36 months of ibrutinib treatment. This sequence joins TRBV6-1 and TRBJ2-2; TRBD2 is a possible D gene (7 bases). This receptor was identified in a human donor with chronic lymphocytic leukemia. The CDR3 sequence is CASSLGGLDTGELFF. Written as DNA, the CDR3 is TGTGCCAGCTCCCTCGGGGGGCTGGACACCGGGGAGCTGTTTTTT.